These 27 T cell receptor beta chains were all obtained from the same sample, sequenced in a study of blood T cell repertoires in COVID-19. Some clones are missing from TCRdb's copy, which holds only in-frame ones; the method was immunoSEQ multiplex PCR. This sample has fewer than 200,000 clones, with roughly 79% found just once. The material sequenced was peripheral blood. These TCRs come from a woman in her 70s with acute or convalescent COVID-19.

V usage is TRBV7-8 and J usage is TRBJ1-1; the D is unclear. The V end lost 0 bases, the J end lost 4 bases, and 27 bases lay between the germline ends. The germline CDR1 and CDR2 sequences are SGHVS and FQNEAQ. This CDR3 has 20 amino acids. The CDR3 sequence is CASSLAAGSGVGEVLTEAFF. CDR3 DNA: TGTGCCAGCAGCTTAGCCGCGGGGTCCGGGGTTGGGGAGGTTCTCACTGAAGCTTTCTTT.

The genes are TRBV5-6 and TRBJ2-7; 10 bases agree with TRBD2. This CDR3 region has 15 residues. The ends lost 4 bases at V and 9 bases at J; junction bases unmatched: 13. CDR1 is SGHDT and CDR2 is YYEEEE in the germline V gene. CDR3 amino acids: CASSTGLAVRTLQYF. CDR3 DNA sequence: TGTGCCAGCAGCACCGGACTAGCGGTACGTACCTTGCAGTACTTC.

In this sample, this clone turned up a few times. Written as DNA, the CDR3 is TGTGCCAGTAGTATAGTTGGGGGCCTAAGGGCCAACGTCCTGACTTTC. Amino acids: CASSIVGGLRANVLTF. This chain joins TRBV19 and TRBJ2-6; tentatively, D is TRBD1 (6 bases). The CDR3 runs 16 residues. Per germline, CDR1 LNHDA and CDR2 SQIVND (reference sequence). Deletions cut 1 base from V and 5 bases from J, with 12 bases between.

Many counts were recorded for this clone. This chain links TRBV11-2 with TRBJ2-1; 8 nucleotides match TRBD2. Trimming took 1 base from V and 7 from J; bases not matched to a gene: 12. The germline CDR1 and CDR2 sequences are SGHAT and FQNNGV. The CDR3 contains 17 residues. The CDR3 coding sequence is TGTGCCAGCAGCTTAGTTCCCCTTAGACAGCGGGAGAATGAGCAGTTCTTC. Translation gives CASSLVPLRQRENEQFF.

This chain uses TRBV7-2 with TRBJ1-1; no clear D gene. Germline lookup yields CDR1 SGHTA and CDR2 FQGNSA. The CDR3 runs to 15 residues. V gave up 4 bases and J gave up 4 bases, with 16 bases separating them. The CDR3 sequence is CASSSGVPSFTEAFF. CDR3 DNA sequence: TGTGCCAGCAGCTCCGGTGTCCCCTCTTTCACTGAAGCTTTCTTT.

The CDR3 is CAISDEWGGKQETQYF. The CDR3 DNA is TGTGCCATCAGTGACGAATGGGGAGGGAAGCAAGAGACCCAGTACTTC. The J gene is TRBJ2-5, the V gene TRBV10-3; 7 bases align to TRBD2. CDR1 and CDR2 (germline): ENHRY, SYGVKD. The CDR3 contains 16 residues. V shed 3 bases, J shed 2 bases, and the junction held 9 bases outside the gene matches.

V gene TRBV24-1 combines with J gene TRBJ2-2; 11 nucleotides line up with TRBD2. The CDR3 has 17 amino acids. The germline gives CDR1 KGHDR, CDR2 SFDVKD. V gave up 4 bases and J gave up 2 bases; unmatched junction bases: 5. Here the CDR3 DNA reads TGTGCCACCAGTGACCCGGGGACTAGCGGAAACACCGGGGAGCTGTTTTTT. It yields the protein CATSDPGTSGNTGELFF.

The CDR3 loop reads CASRLDWDTWTREWWELFF. CDR3 bases: TGTGCAAGTCGCTTAGATTGGGACACTTGGACCCGAGAGTGGTGGGAGCTGTTTTTT. The rearrangement links TRBV12-2 to TRBJ2-2; the table's D gene call, TRBD1, was not cross checked with the DNA. TRBV12-2 corresponds to a pseudogene. CDR3 length: 19 residues.

CDR3 amino acids: CASSPQLGSTTEAFF. DNA of the CDR3: TGTGCCAGCAGCCCCCAGCTAGGGAGTACCACTGAAGCTTTCTTT. The chain combines TRBV5-4 with TRBJ1-1; D is ambiguous. V was shortened by 4 bases and J by 4 bases, with 17 bases between the two germline ends. Germline-derived CDR1 and CDR2 are SGHNT and YYREEE (reference sequence). The CDR3 contains 15 residues.

This clone has only a few counts. V is TRBV5-1 and J is TRBJ2-3; possible D gene TRBD2, 5 bases. The CDR3 loop spans 14 amino acids. Trimming removed 3 bases at V and 2 bases at J, with 10 bases between. Germline CDR1 is SGHRS and CDR2 is YFSETQ. The CDR3 sequence is CASSSEGFTDTQYF. The CDR3 DNA is TGCGCCAGCAGCTCAGAGGGATTCACAGATACGCAGTATTTT.

V is TRBV2 and J is TRBJ2-7; 8 bases are shared with TRBD1. V gave up 7 bases and J gave up 3 bases; unmatched junction bases: 17. Looked up from germline, CDR1 is SNHLY and CDR2 is FYNNEI. The CDR3 covers 17 residues. In DNA, the CDR3 is TGTGCCAGCAAACGGTTCAGGGGGCGTGAAATTATCTACGAGCAGTACTTC. Amino acids: CASKRFRGREIIYEQYF.

The CDR3 is CASSQGQDRNTEAFF. For the CDR3, the DNA is TGTGCCAGCAGCCAAGGGCAGGACAGGAACACTGAAGCTTTCTTT. This chain links TRBV3-1 (or the pseudogene TRBV3-2) with TRBJ1-1, with D perhaps matching TRBD1 (6 bases). V lost 1 base to trimming and J lost 1 base, with 10 bases between them. CDR1 LGHDT and CDR2 YNNKEL come from the germline V gene (reference sequence). The length of the CDR3 is 15 residues.

V and J are TRBV15 and TRBJ2-2; maybe TRBD2 (5 bases). With 3 bases removed from V and 3 bases from J, the gap between germline ends came to 8 bases. This CDR3 contains 14 residues. Germline V lookup: CDR1 LNHNV, CDR2 YYDKDF (reference sequence). The CDR3 DNA reads as TGTGCCACCAGCAGGGACTTGGACACCGGGGAGCTGTTTTTT. Translating gives CATSRDLDTGELFF. Full variable domain (rest looked up from reference TRBV15 and TRBJ2-2): DAMVIQNPRYQVTQFGKPVTLSCSQTLNHNVMYWYQQKSSQAPKLLFHYYDKDFNNEADTPDNFQSRRPNTSFCFLDIRSPGLGDTAMYLCATSRDLDTGELFFGEGSRLTVL.

This chain links TRBV7-2 with TRBJ2-7; 8 nucleotides match TRBD1. After removal of 4 bases from V and 1 base from J, the junction contained 6 bases not matched to a gene. This CDR3 region has 15 residues. CDR1 is SGHTA and CDR2 is FQGNSA in the germline V gene. For the CDR3, the DNA is TGTGCCAGCAGCTCTGACAGGGGAAGGTCCTACGAGCAGTACTTC. This gives the protein CASSSDRGRSYEQYF.

This chain joins TRBV5-1 and TRBJ2-7; D is undetermined. Germline lookup yields CDR1 SGHRS and CDR2 YFSETQ. Trimming took 2 bases from V and 2 from J, leaving 14 bases between them. The CDR3 is 15 residues long. The CDR3 DNA follows: TGCGCCAGCAGCTTTGGGTCGGTGACACCCTACGAGCAGTACTTC. Translated, it gives CASSFGSVTPYEQYF.

This chain uses TRBV5-1 with TRBJ2-2, with D perhaps matching TRBD1 (5 bases). Trimming took 4 bases from V and 4 from J, leaving 8 bases between them. The germline V gene has CDR1 SGHRS and CDR2 YFSETQ. The CDR3 runs to 13 residues. CDR3 DNA: TGCGCCAGCAGCATTGACAGCACCGGGGAGCTGTTTTTT. It yields the protein CASSIDSTGELFF. Using reference TRBV5-1 and TRBJ2-2 for the parts outside the CDR3, the full variable domain is KAGVTQTPRYLIKTRGQQVTLSCSPISGHRSVSWYQQTPGQGLQFLFEYFSETQRNKGNFPGRFSGRQFSNSRSEMNVSTLELGDSALYLCASSIDSTGELFFGEGSRLTVL.

V gene TRBV10-3 combines with J gene TRBJ2-5; a possible D gene is TRBD2 (7 bases). CDR1 and CDR2 (germline): ENHRY, SYGVKD. This CDR3 comprises 13 residues. Trimming cost V 7 bases and J 4 bases, with 13 bases left between them. Here the CDR3 reads CAIKPGEGETQYF. CDR3 sequence (DNA): TGTGCCATCAAGCCAGGGGAGGGAGAGACCCAGTACTTC.

The genes are TRBV20-1 and TRBJ2-1, with TRBD1 as a possible D gene (6 bases). The CDR3 covers 13 residues. Germline CDR1 and CDR2: DFQATT and SNEGSKA (reference sequence). V was cut by 3 bases and J by 8 bases, with 14 bases left in between. CDR3: CSASLVSGDEQFF. The CDR3 region has the DNA TGCAGTGCTAGTCTTGTTTCAGGGGATGAGCAGTTCTTC.

The chain has TRBV19 and TRBJ2-3; maybe TRBD2 (6 bases). Trimming stripped 4 bases from V and 2 bases from J, with 7 bases between. The CDR3 loop spans 13 amino acids. Germline V lookup: CDR1 LNHDA, CDR2 SQIVND (reference sequence). CDR3 bases: TGTGCCAGTAGTAGCGGGGCCACAGATACGCAGTATTTT. Its protein is CASSSGATDTQYF.

In this sample, this clone turned up once. The chain recombines TRBV30 with TRBJ2-3; 9 bases are shared with TRBD2. Germline V gene data show CDR1 as GTSNPN and CDR2 as SVGIG (reference sequence). Losses at the gene ends were 0 bases for V and 2 bases for J; bases not matched to a gene: 6. The CDR3 has 16 amino acids. This CDR3 is CAWSVRVAGATDTQYF. CDR3 in DNA: TGTGCCTGGAGTGTACGGGTAGCGGGGGCCACAGATACGCAGTATTTT.

The chain joins TRBV21-1 to TRBJ2-7; the table gives TRBD1 as D, unverified against the DNA. TRBV21-1 is listed as a pseudogene. The CDR3 sequence is 16 residues long. As DNA, the CDR3 is TGTGCCAGCAGCAATGGCCGACAGTCCAACTCCTACGAGCAGTACTTC. Translation: CASSNGRQSNSYEQYF.

The rearrangement links TRBV5-5 to TRBJ2-7; 7 nucleotides align to TRBD2. Trimming cost V 2 bases and J 7 bases; bases outside gene matches: 6. CDR1 is SGHKS and CDR2 is YYEKEE in the germline V gene (reference sequence). CDR3 length equals 13 residues. CDR3 DNA sequence: TGTGCCAGCAGCTTAAGACTAGCAGGTGAGCAGTACTTC. It is translated as CASSLRLAGEQYF.

The rearrangement uses TRBV2 and TRBJ2-2; 9 bases line up with TRBD2. The CDR3 is 16 residues long. Germline V gives CDR1 SNHLY, CDR2 FYNNEI. V was clipped by 1 base and J by 2 bases; unmatched bases: 2. The CDR3 DNA sequence: TGTGCCAGCAGTGAAGTGCTAGCGGGAAACACCGGGGAGCTGTTTTTT. This encodes CASSEVLAGNTGELFF.

Turning to this clone: This sample also contains other DNA sequences that code for the same CDR3. The chain recombines TRBV27 with TRBJ1-5; D gene unclear. Germline V CDR1 and CDR2: MNHEY, SMNVEV (reference sequence). The CDR3 contains 13 residues. V lost 3 bases to trimming and J lost 5 bases, with 8 bases between them. The CDR3 DNA is TGTGCCAGCAGTTTGTATAGAGATCAGCCCCAGCATTTT. It translates to CASSLYRDQPQHF.

This clone was counted only a few times. The identical CDR3 is also encoded by other nucleotide sequences in the sample. The CDR3 DNA follows: TGTGCCAGTAGTATGGTAGAGAACTATGGCTACACCTTC. Translated, it gives CASSMVENYGYTF. This chain connects TRBV19 to TRBJ1-2; unclear D gene. The CDR3 has 13 amino acids. Germline V gene sequence: CDR1 LNHDA, CDR2 SQIVND (reference sequence). V was shortened by 3 bases and J by 2 bases, with 7 bases between the two germline ends.

The chain recombines TRBV3-1 (or the pseudogene TRBV3-2) with TRBJ2-1; 7 bases are a match to TRBD1. Germline CDR1 is LGHDT and CDR2 is YNNKEL (reference sequence). CDR3 length: 15 amino acids. The J segment lost 0 bases and the V segment lost 6 bases, leaving 5 bases of the junction unmatched. The CDR3 spells CASSSRGFSYNEQFF. CDR3 bases: TGTGCCAGCAGTTCCAGGGGGTTCTCCTACAATGAGCAGTTCTTC.

CDR3 in DNA: TGTGCCAGTAGTAGCCAGACAGGCTCCTACGAGCAGTACTTC. This codes for CASSSQTGSYEQYF. The chain combines TRBV19 with TRBJ2-7; maybe TRBD1 (6 bases). The CDR3 runs to 14 residues. V lost 4 bases to trimming and J lost 0 bases, with 10 bases between them. Germline lookup yields CDR1 LNHDA and CDR2 SQIVND (reference sequence). Using reference TRBV19 and TRBJ2-7 for the parts outside the CDR3, the full variable domain is DGGITQSPKYLFRKEGQNVTLSCEQNLNHDAMYWYRQDPGQGLRLIYYSQIVNDFQKGDIAEGYSVSREKKESFPLTVTSAQKNPTAFYLCASSSQTGSYEQYFGPGTRLTVT.